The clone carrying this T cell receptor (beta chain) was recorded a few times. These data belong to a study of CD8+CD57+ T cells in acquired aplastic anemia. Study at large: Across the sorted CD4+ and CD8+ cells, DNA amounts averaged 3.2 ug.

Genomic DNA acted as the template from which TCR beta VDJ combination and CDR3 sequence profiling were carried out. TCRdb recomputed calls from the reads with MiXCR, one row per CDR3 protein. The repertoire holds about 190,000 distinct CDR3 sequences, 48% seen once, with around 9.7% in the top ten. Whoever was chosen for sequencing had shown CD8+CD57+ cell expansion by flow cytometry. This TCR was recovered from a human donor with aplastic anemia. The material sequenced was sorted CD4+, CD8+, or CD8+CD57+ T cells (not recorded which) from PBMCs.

CDR3 nucleotide sequence: TGTGCCATCACCAGGGCTTTAGGTAACACCGGGGAGCTGTTTTTT. It yields the protein CAITRALGNTGELFF. The gene calls are TRBV10-3 and TRBJ2-2; tentative D call: TRBD1 (5 bases). CDR3 size: 15 residues. Trimming took 7 bases from V and 2 from J, leaving 14 bases between them. Germline assignment: CDR1 ENHRY and CDR2 SYGVKD.